The rows below give T cell receptor beta chains drawn from one sample of a study of beta chain features in type 1 diabetes. Using immunoSEQ multiplex PCR, the repertoire was profiled, and TCRdb retains in-frame clones only, with some absent. This table holds 250,000 to 300,000 clones, 7% to 9% found once. The sequenced sample was central memory CD4+ T cells from blood. The receptors were gathered from a woman younger than 35 in good health. Both conserved end residues are part of each CDR3. The order of the fields is clone size, D gene, V gene, J gene, CDR3 protein, CDR3 DNA. D genes are given only for firm matches. The size entry is marked missing in some rows and otherwise reads once, few, many or a size class.

size: NA; D: NA; V: TRBV28; J: TRBJ1-4; CDR3: CASSLSGSGNEKLFF; DNA: TGTGCCAGCAGTTTGTCGGGGAGCGGTAATGAAAAACTGTTTTTT
size: few; D: NA; V: TRBV5-1; J: TRBJ2-3; CDR3: CASSPRAQSSTDTQYF; DNA: TGCGCCAGCAGCCCGAGGGCCCAGAGTTCCACAGATACGCAGTATTTT
size: few; D: NA; V: TRBV29-1; J: TRBJ1-3; CDR3: CSADFGNTIYF; DNA: TGCAGTGCCGATTTTGGAAACACCATATATTTT
size: NA; D: NA; V: TRBV7-2; J: TRBJ2-7; CDR3: CASSLKVSGVIAYEQYF; DNA: TGTGCCAGCAGCTTAAAGGTCTCGGGAGTGATCGCGTACGAGCAGTACTTC
size: NA; D: TRBD1; V: TRBV18; J: TRBJ2-5; CDR3: CASRQDREQETQYF; DNA: TGTGCCAGCCGCCAAGACAGGGAGCAAGAGACCCAGTACTTC
size: NA; D: NA; V: TRBV6-1; J: TRBJ1-5; CDR3: CASSRAGVGQPQHF; DNA: TGTGCCAGCAGTCGAGCGGGGGTTGGGCAGCCCCAGCATTTT
size: NA; D: NA; V: TRBV7-6; J: TRBJ2-7; CDR3: CASSLGNEGTFNF; DNA: TGTGCCAGCAGCTTAGGTAACGAGGGGACTTTCAACTTC
size: NA; D: NA; V: TRBV11-1; J: TRBJ2-2; CDR3: CASSLQNTGELFF; DNA: TGTGCCAGCAGCTTACAAAACACCGGGGAGCTGTTTTTT
size: NA; D: TRBD1; V: TRBV10-3; J: TRBJ2-7; CDR3: CATADKTGTVEQYF; DNA: TGTGCCACCGCCGACAAGACCGGGACAGTCGAGCAGTACTTC
size: NA; D: NA; V: TRBV5-1; J: TRBJ1-4; CDR3: CASSQESQGSGEKLFF; DNA: TGCGCCAGCAGCCAAGAGTCACAGGGATCGGGTGAAAAACTGTTTTTT
size: few; D: NA; V: TRBV19; J: TRBJ1-1; CDR3: CASSPPGILTEAFF; DNA: TGTGCCAGTAGCCCCCCTGGTATCCTCACTGAAGCTTTCTTT
size: few; D: NA; V: TRBV19; J: TRBJ2-5; CDR3: CASSMGGGWGQETQYF; DNA: TGTGCCAGTAGTATGGGTGGCGGTTGGGGTCAAGAGACCCAGTACTTC
size: NA; D: NA; V: TRBV5-6; J: TRBJ1-6; CDR3: CASRRQVNSPLHF; DNA: TGTGCCAGCAGACGGCAGGTTAATTCACCCCTCCACTTT
size: few; D: TRBD1; V: TRBV18; J: TRBJ1-1; CDR3: CASSLDRGRSTEAFF; DNA: TGTGCCAGCTCACTGGACAGGGGGCGAAGCACTGAAGCTTTCTTT
size: once; D: NA; V: TRBV5-1; J: TRBJ2-7; CDR3: CASMGFSEQYF; DNA: TGCGCCAGCATGGGTTTCTCCGAGCAGTACTTC
size: NA; D: NA; V: TRBV4-2; J: TRBJ1-4; CDR3: CASSQGDPEAEKLFF; DNA: TGTGCCAGCAGCCAAGGGGACCCGGAGGCTGAAAAACTGTTTTTT
size: NA; D: NA; V: TRBV28; J: TRBJ1-2; CDR3: CASTPSRALGYGYTF; DNA: TGTGCCAGCACCCCATCCAGGGCTCTTGGCTATGGCTACACCTTC
size: NA; D: NA; V: TRBV5-1; J: TRBJ2-3; CDR3: CASSLEERNTDTQYF; DNA: TGCGCCAGCAGCTTGGAGGAGAGGAACACAGATACGCAGTATTTT
size: many; D: TRBD1; V: TRBV19; J: TRBJ2-5; CDR3: CASSKGQGVTQYF; DNA: TGTGCCAGTAGCAAGGGACAGGGGGTGACCCAGTACTTC
size: NA; D: NA; V: TRBV7-2; J: TRBJ1-1; CDR3: CASSPRVNTEAFF; DNA: TGTGCCAGCAGCCCCCGGGTGAACACTGAAGCTTTCTTT
size: NA; D: NA; V: TRBV28; J: TRBJ1-1; CDR3: CASSLGGENTEAFF; DNA: TGTGCCAGCAGTCTTGGGGGGGAGAACACTGAAGCTTTCTTT
size: few; D: TRBD2; V: TRBV7-9; J: TRBJ2-1; CDR3: CASSVRGGAGYNEQFF; DNA: TGTGCCAGCAGCGTCCGGGGAGGGGCCGGGTACAATGAGCAGTTCTTC
size: few; D: NA; V: TRBV5-4; J: TRBJ2-1; CDR3: CASSLGRGGPLNEQFF; DNA: TGTGCCAGCAGCTTGGGAAGAGGGGGTCCCCTGAATGAGCAGTTCTTC
size: few; D: NA; V: TRBV7-2; J: TRBJ1-1; CDR3: CASSLTRHDEAFF; DNA: TGTGCCAGCAGCTTAACCCGACACGATGAAGCTTTCTTT
size: NA; D: NA; V: TRBV6-6; J: TRBJ2-7; CDR3: CASSIGPGHRLEF; DNA: TGTGCCAGCAGTATTGGACCGGGACACCGACTCGAATTC
size: NA; D: NA; V: TRBV6-4; J: TRBJ2-1; CDR3: CASSVAGNSYNEQFF; DNA: TGTGCCAGCAGTGTGGCCGGAAACTCCTACAATGAGCAGTTCTTC
size: NA; D: TRBD2; V: TRBV9; J: TRBJ2-7; CDR3: CASSPRTSGRAYEQYF; DNA: TGTGCCAGCAGTCCACGGACTAGCGGGAGGGCCTACGAGCAGTACTTC
size: NA; D: TRBD2; V: TRBV5-4; J: TRBJ2-1; CDR3: CASTLGRGGNNEQFF; DNA: TGTGCCAGCACCCTGGGGCGGGGGGGAAACAATGAGCAGTTCTTC